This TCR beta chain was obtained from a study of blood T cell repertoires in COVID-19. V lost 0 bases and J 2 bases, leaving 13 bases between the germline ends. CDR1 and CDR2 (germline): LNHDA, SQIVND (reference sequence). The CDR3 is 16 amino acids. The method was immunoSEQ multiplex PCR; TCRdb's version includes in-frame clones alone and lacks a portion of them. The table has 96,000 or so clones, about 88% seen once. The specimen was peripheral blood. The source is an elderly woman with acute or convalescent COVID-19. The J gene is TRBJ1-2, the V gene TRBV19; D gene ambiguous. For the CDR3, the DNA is TGTGCCAGTAGTATAGATCATGCGGCTGACAACTATGGCTACACCTTC. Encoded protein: CASSIDHAADNYGYTF.